This T cell receptor (beta chain) was retrieved from a study of cytomegalovirus exposure and HLA in healthy donors. Notes on the study in general: The only immune exposure information that was available was CMV serostatus.

Germline lookup yields CDR1 SEHNR and CDR2 FQNEAQ (reference sequence). Unmatched junction bases numbered 3, after V lost 3 bases and J lost 11 bases. This CDR3 comprises 11 residues. On this clone: The antigen is unknown.

13 Jbeta primers and 60 Vbeta primers were used for the PCR. The table came from immunoSEQ multiplex PCR; TCRdb's copy has only in-frame clones and leaves some out. The repertoire includes about 180,000 clones, around 80% of them detected once, and about 2.5% sits in the top ten. The V and J genes are TRBV7-9 and TRBJ2-5, with 7 bases lining up with TRBD1. Specimen: PBMCs. The sequence was obtained from a young woman in good health and CMV-seropositive. The CDR3 sequence: CASSFQGEQYF. CDR3 bases: TGTGCCAGCAGCTTCCAGGGGGAGCAGTACTTC.